The present entry profiles one T cell receptor (beta chain) with its context. Its antigen is not known. CD4+ cells yielded CD45RA+ naive and CD45RA-negative memory subsets. The V and J ends lost 2 bases and 5 bases respectively, with 7 bases between them. The germline V gene has CDR1 SGHTA and CDR2 FQGNSA. The CDR3 consists of 13 residues. This specimen comes from a study of shared clonotypes between healthy human individuals. Repertoires were generated with immunoSEQ multiplex PCR, while TCRdb's copy carries only in-frame clones and drops some. This sample yields more than 1.2 million clones, of which approximately 98.5% are seen a single time; about 0.35% belongs to the top ten. General observations from the study: Specimens sampled were limited to blood, with tissue repertoires likely differing. Non-shared clonotypes showed lower generation probabilities than clonotypes common to all four donors.

This sequence joins TRBV7-2 and TRBJ2-4, with unresolved D. The TCR sequence derives from a young man in good health. The sequencing input was naive CD4+ T cells sorted from blood. Stated subset: CD45RA+ positively selected. CDR3 DNA: TGTGCCAGCAGCTTATGGGCGGAAAACATTCAGTACTTC. Its translation: CASSLWAENIQYF.